These 26 T cell receptor beta chains originate from one sample sequenced in a study of T cell repertoires in cytomegalovirus infection. The antigens for these receptors are not known. One entry per CDR3 protein, called by TCRdb with MiXCR from the reads. Of 27,000 or so distinct CDR3 sequences listed, under 20% are singletons. Sample: CD8+ T cells from cultured PBMCs, taken from culture after CMV antigen stimulation. The source is a human donor in good health (CMV status not recorded). Some clones in this sample may be carry-over from other donors' samples.

V and J are TRBV6-1 and TRBJ2-1; TRBD2 agrees at 8 bases. J gave up 4 bases and V 11 bases, and 7 bases lay outside the gene matches. CDR1 and CDR2 (germline): MNHNS, SASEGT. This CDR3 comprises 13 residues. Here the CDR3 reads CAGGAGGYNEQFF. The DNA of the CDR3 is TGTGCCGGAGGGGCGGGAGGATACAATGAGCAGTTCTTC.

The V call is TRBV4-3, the J call TRBJ1-2; D not certain. Germline values: CDR1 LGHNA, CDR2 YSLEER. The V and J ends lost 0 bases and 3 bases respectively, with 14 bases between them. CDR3 length equals 16 residues. The DNA of the CDR3 is TGCGCCAGCAGCCAAGATAGAAGGACGGACTACTATGGCTACACCTTC. It yields the protein CASSQDRRTDYYGYTF.

There are many counts of this clonotype. The rearrangement joins TRBV6-1 to TRBJ2-7, with 8 bases aligning to TRBD1. The germline gives CDR1 MNHNS, CDR2 SASEGT. The CDR3 has 14 residues. V dropped 4 bases and J dropped 7; count of bases not matched to a gene: 9. CDR3 DNA sequence: TGTGCCAGCAGTGGCTGGACAGGGTTGCGAGAGCAGTACTTC. Amino acids: CASSGWTGLREQYF.

This clonotype has only a few counts. The V gene is TRBV12-3 or TRBV12-4, the J gene TRBJ2-5, with a tentative D call TRBD2 (7 bases). Trimming removed 3 bases from V and 5 bases from J, with 19 bases in between. The CDR3 has 16 amino acids. The CDR3, as DNA: TGTGCCAGCAGTTTTCGCCTCGGGGGGCCGGAGGAGACCCAGTACTTC. Protein sequence: CASSFRLGGPEETQYF.

V usage is TRBV6-2 or TRBV6-3 and J usage is TRBJ2-1, with 15 bases that match TRBD2. This CDR3 comprises 16 residues. Trimming at V came to 7 bases and at J to 9 bases, leaving 10 bases not matched to a gene. CDR1 is MNHEY, CDR2 SVGEGT, per germline. CDR3 loop: CASIGPGLAGGIEQFF. The CDR3 DNA sequence: TGTGCCAGCATCGGCCCCGGACTAGCGGGGGGGATTGAGCAGTTCTTC.

This clonotype occurred once. The chain joins TRBV6-5 to TRBJ2-6; D might be TRBD1 or TRBD2, each matching 6 bases. Trimming cost V 2 bases and J 0 bases, with 14 bases left between them. Germline lookup yields CDR1 MNHEY and CDR2 SVGAGI. The CDR3 is 18 amino acids. This chain's CDR3 is CASSYGGRSHSGANVLTF. DNA for the CDR3: TGTGCCAGCAGTTACGGGGGGCGATCACACTCTGGGGCCAACGTCCTGACTTTC.

The chain recombines TRBV5-6 with TRBJ2-3; 7 positions match TRBD1. Germline loops: CDR1 SGHDT, CDR2 YYEEEE. Trimming removed 0 bases from V and 1 base from J; junction bases left unmatched: 8. This CDR3 has 17 residues. The CDR3 is CASSLDATGLGTDTQYF. In DNA form, the CDR3 reads TGTGCCAGCAGCTTGGACGCGACAGGGTTGGGCACAGATACGCAGTATTTT.

The chain is built from TRBV7-9 and TRBJ1-2, with 7 bases identical to TRBD1. The germline CDR1 and CDR2 sequences are SEHNR and FQNEAQ (reference sequence). Losses at the gene ends were 5 bases for V and 2 bases for J; bases not matched to a gene: 14. This CDR3 comprises 17 residues. CDR3: CASSQNPDRRGNYGYTF. The CDR3 DNA reads TGTGCCAGCAGCCAAAACCCGGACAGGCGGGGAAACTATGGCTACACCTTC.

This clonotype was recorded at least ten times. The V call is TRBV3-1, the J call TRBJ1-2, with D maybe TRBD1 (5 bases). This CDR3 contains 16 residues. V lost 4 bases and J 3 bases, leaving 18 bases between the germline ends. CDR1 is LGHDT and CDR2 is YNNKEL in the germline V gene (reference sequence). CDR3: CASSPYGGESYYGYTF. CDR3 bases: TGTGCCAGCAGCCCCTATGGGGGTGAGAGTTACTATGGCTACACCTTC.

This clonotype was counted between two and nine times. Here the CDR3 reads CASSLAGAGGPEQYF. The CDR3 bases are TGCGCCAGCAGCTTGGCTGGTGCGGGAGGGCCCGAGCAGTACTTC. V gene TRBV5-1 combines with J gene TRBJ2-7; 9 nucleotides align to TRBD2. The CDR3 spans 15 residues. In germline, CDR1 is SGHRS, CDR2 YFSETQ. Trimming removed 0 bases from V and 6 bases from J; junction bases left unmatched: 7. Complete variable domain (other parts from reference TRBV5-1 and TRBJ2-7): KAGVTQTPRYLIKTRGQQVTLSCSPISGHRSVSWYQQTPGQGLQFLFEYFSETQRNKGNFPGRFSGRQFSNSRSEMNVSTLELGDSALYLCASSLAGAGGPEQYFGPGTRLTVT.

The J gene is TRBJ2-3, the V gene TRBV5-1, with 12 bases lining up with TRBD2. The CDR3 covers 17 residues. The germline CDR1 and CDR2 sequences are SGHRS and YFSETQ. V lost 0 bases, J lost 4 bases, and 6 bases stayed unmatched. CDR3 residues: CASSLELAGGLADTQYF. The CDR3 coding sequence is TGCGCCAGCAGCTTGGAACTAGCGGGGGGACTCGCAGATACGCAGTATTTT.

The table lists this clonotype with a few counts. Here the CDR3 DNA reads TGCAGTGCTAGAGCCCAGGGATGGGAAAAACTGTTTTTT. Its protein is CSARAQGWEKLFF. This chain connects TRBV20-1 to TRBJ1-4; D may be TRBD1 (5 bases). The V and J ends lost 1 base and 8 bases respectively, with 11 bases between them. In germline, CDR1 is DFQATT, CDR2 SNEGSKA (reference sequence). CDR3 length equals 13 residues.

V and J are TRBV7-6 and TRBJ2-2, with D tentatively TRBD1 (6 bases). V was clipped by 3 bases and J by 1 base, with 15 bases between them. The germline V gene encodes CDR1 SGHVS and CDR2 FNYEAQ. The length of the CDR3 is 17 residues. CDR3 nucleotide sequence: TGTGCCAGCAGCTTCACGTATGGGGGACAGAACACCGGGGAGCTGTTTTTT. It yields the protein CASSFTYGGQNTGELFF.

This clonotype was observed a few times. The chain employs TRBV27 and TRBJ2-1; D ambiguous. The V gene lost 2 bases and the J gene lost 3 bases, with 11 bases spanning the gap. CDR1 is MNHEY and CDR2 is SMNVEV in the germline V gene (reference sequence). The CDR3 sequence is 15 residues long. In nucleotides, the CDR3 is TGTGCCAGCAGTTTACTTCCCGAGGACTACAATGAGCAGTTCTTC. Translated, it gives CASSLLPEDYNEQFF.

The table lists this clonotype with a few counts. The J gene is TRBJ1-2, the V gene TRBV12-3 or TRBV12-4; possibly TRBD1 for D (5 bases). The CDR3 has 12 residues. V was trimmed by 5 bases and J by 5 bases, leaving 9 bases between them. The DNA for the CDR3 is TGTGCCAGCAGTCGGGGGACTTATGGCTACACCTTC. It is translated as CASSRGTYGYTF.

Only a few counts were recorded for this clonotype. This chain joins TRBV20-1 and TRBJ1-4; 8 bases map to TRBD1. The CDR3 has 17 residues. With V trimmed by 0 bases and J by 1 base, 7 bases remained unmatched. Germline V gene data show CDR1 as DFQATT and CDR2 as SNEGSKA (reference sequence). CDR3 protein: CSARDLTGGQTNEKLFF. The CDR3 nucleotides read TGCAGTGCTAGAGATCTAACAGGGGGGCAAACTAATGAAAAACTGTTTTTT.

There are a few counts of this clonotype. The chain couples TRBV6-2 or TRBV6-3 to TRBJ2-7; TRBD2 might be the D (6 bases). In germline, CDR1 is MNHEY, CDR2 SVGEGT. Trimming shortened V by 0 bases and J by 9 bases, and 6 bases separated the two germline ends. The CDR3 is 11 residues long. CDR3 residues: CASSYSGGQYF. The CDR3, as DNA: TGTGCCAGCAGTTACTCCGGGGGGCAGTACTTC.

The V gene is TRBV30, the J gene TRBJ2-5; tentatively, D is TRBD1 (5 bases). The CDR3 runs to 12 residues. With 0 bases removed from V and 7 bases from J, the gap between germline ends came to 9 bases. Germline lookup yields CDR1 GTSNPN and CDR2 SVGIG (reference sequence). CDR3 residues: CAWSVRGLTQYF. The CDR3, as DNA: TGTGCCTGGAGTGTTAGGGGTCTGACCCAGTACTTC. Full variable domain (outside the CDR3, taken from reference TRBV30 and TRBJ2-5): SQTIHQWPATLVQPVGSPLSLECTVEGTSNPNLYWYRQAAGRGLQLLFYSVGIGQISSEVPQNLSASRPQDRQFILSSKKLLLSDSGFYLCAWSVRGLTQYFGPGTRLLVL.

A few counts support this clonotype. This chain connects TRBV7-2 to TRBJ2-7; perhaps TRBD1 as D (6 bases). Trimming pared 4 bases from V and 5 bases from J, leaving 18 bases between. Germline V CDR1 and CDR2: SGHTA, FQGNSA. The CDR3 runs to 15 residues. CDR3 sequence reads: CASSSRDTGPNEQYF. The CDR3 nucleotides are TGTGCCAGCAGCTCTAGGGACACCGGCCCCAACGAGCAGTACTTC.

This clonotype appeared a few times. This sequence joins TRBV7-9 and TRBJ2-5; no definite D call. The V and J ends lost 0 bases and 2 bases respectively, with 7 bases between them. CDR3 size: 14 residues. CDR1 is SEHNR, CDR2 FQNEAQ, per germline (reference sequence). CDR3 loop: CASSLALSQETQYF. CDR3 DNA sequence: TGTGCCAGCAGCTTAGCGCTTTCTCAAGAGACCCAGTACTTC.

For this clonotype: The CDR3 carries no conserved terminal phenylalanine or tryptophan, so it likely arises from a read error. The gene calls are TRBV2 and TRBJ1-3; maybe TRBD1 (5 bases). The CDR3 sequence is 14 residues long. Germline CDR1 reads SNHLY; CDR2 reads FYNNEI. Trimming stripped 3 bases from V and 0 bases from J, with 6 bases between. CDR3: CASSDDSSGNTIYL. For the CDR3, the DNA is TGTGCCAGCAGTGATGACAGCTCTGGAAACACCATATATTTA.

This clonotype was seen just once. The chain is built from TRBV29-1 and TRBJ2-6; D is ambiguous. Germline CDR1 SQVTM, CDR2 ANQGSEA. The germline V and J ends were trimmed by 7 bases and 3 bases, with 16 bases remaining between them. The CDR3 has 15 amino acids. The CDR3 DNA sequence: TGCAGCGCAATTCCCATCCTCGGTGGGGCCAACGTCCTGACTTTC. It yields the protein CSAIPILGGANVLTF.

The chain carries TRBV7-9 and TRBJ1-5; TRBD1 is a possible D gene (6 bases). There are 19 residues in the CDR3. CDR1 SEHNR and CDR2 FQNEAQ come from the germline V gene (reference sequence). V was clipped by 1 base and J by 5 bases, with 24 bases between them. The CDR3 DNA reads TGTGCCAGCAGCTTAGTTAGGGGGATGGGAAGAGGGCTGGATCAGCCCCAGCATTTT. Translated, it gives CASSLVRGMGRGLDQPQHF.

The count of this clonotype is one. The rearrangement links TRBV4-3 to TRBJ2-5; D possibly corresponds to TRBD1 (5 bases). CDR3 length equals 15 residues. Trimming cost V 3 bases and J 5 bases, with 16 bases left between them. Germline V gene data show CDR1 as LGHNA and CDR2 as YSLEER. CDR3 amino acids: CASSQGLGRQETQYF. The CDR3 coding sequence is TGCGCCAGCAGCCAGGGGCTGGGAAGGCAGGAGACCCAGTACTTC.

The chain uses TRBV7-8 and TRBJ2-1; 7 nucleotides agree with TRBD2. Germline values: CDR1 SGHVS, CDR2 FQNEAQ. Trimming took 5 bases from V and 10 from J; bases not matched to a gene: 5. This CDR3 region has 12 residues. This CDR3 is CASSPSGGEQFF. The CDR3 bases are TGTGCCAGCAGCCCTAGCGGCGGGGAGCAGTTCTTC.

This clonotype appeared once. V gene TRBV20-1 combines with J gene TRBJ2-7, with 11 positions matching TRBD2. V trimming: 6 bases; J trimming: 4 bases; junction bases outside the gene matches: 5. Germline V gene data show CDR1 as DFQATT and CDR2 as SNEGSKA (reference sequence). The CDR3 spans 13 residues. CDR3 nucleotide sequence: TGCAGTGCCCTGACTAGCGGGAAGTACGAGCAGTACTTC. It specifies CSALTSGKYEQYF.